These T cell receptor beta chains were read from a single sample in a study of cytotoxic CD8 clonotypes in ibrutinib-treated CLL. TCRdb's copy holds only in-frame clones and misses some; the assay was immunoSEQ multiplex PCR. The data hold about 69,000 clones, with 70% to 90% observed a single time. The material sequenced was PBMCs, taken at disease progression, from a patient treated with ibrutinib. Source of these receptors: a human donor with chronic lymphocytic leukemia. CDR3s include the opening cysteine and the closing phenylalanine or tryptophan. Each record gives: J gene, V gene, D gene, clone size, CDR3 DNA, CDR3 protein. D genes are given only for firm matches. Clone size, where shown, is once, few, many, or a class for clones that have expanded.

TRBJ1-2	TRBV10-3	.	.	TGTGCCATCAGTTCCAACAGGGAAACCAACTATGGCTACACCTTC	CAISSNRETNYGYTF
TRBJ2-7	TRBV2	.	.	TGTGCCAGCAGAGACGACAGGGCGGGAGTCGAGCAGTACTTC	CASRDDRAGVEQYF
TRBJ2-3	TRBV18	.	.	TGTGCCAGCTCACCGTATCAGGGATCAGATACGCAGTATTTT	CASSPYQGSDTQYF
TRBJ2-3	TRBV30	.	.	TGTGCCTGGAGGTCTACCCCGACTCTTTATTTT	CAWRSTPTLYF
TRBJ2-1	TRBV9	TRBD2	once	TGTGCCAGCAGCGTAGACTCAGCGGGAGTTCTTCCTACGTTCTTC	CASSVDSAGVLPTFF
TRBJ2-3	TRBV4-1	.	once	TGCGCCAGCAGCCAAGATTTCGGACGGAACACAGATACGCAGTATTTT	CASSQDFGRNTDTQYF
TRBJ1-4	TRBV27	.	medium-sized	TGTGCCAGCCGGGAGATAGGGGGGAGGGGTGAAAAACTGTTTTTT	CASREIGGRGEKLFF
TRBJ1-3	TRBV11-2	.	.	TGTGCCAGCAGCTTCTCTAGGGTCTCTGGAAACACCATATATTTT	CASSFSRVSGNTIYF
TRBJ2-7	TRBV19	TRBD1	.	TGTGCCAGTGCCTCACAGGGGGCTGCCTACGAGCAGTACTTC	CASASQGAAYEQYF
TRBJ1-5	TRBV25-1	.	few	TGTGCCAGCGTGCAACAGGGCCCTAGCAATCAGCCCCAGCATTTT	CASVQQGPSNQPQHF
TRBJ2-1	TRBV7-9	.	few	TGTGCCAGCAGCTTGTTGAGTGCTGAGCAGTTCTTC	CASSLLSAEQFF
TRBJ2-3	TRBV18	TRBD1	.	TGTGCCAGCTCACCTCGGACAGGTTCATTGAGCACAGATACGCAGTATTTT	CASSPRTGSLSTDTQYF
TRBJ1-2	TRBV7-9	.	.	TGTGCCAGCAGCCCGGGGACACTTAACTATGGCTACACCTTC	CASSPGTLNYGYTF
TRBJ2-1	TRBV6-5	.	.	TGTGCCAGCAGAGCCAGCGGCCAGTCCTACAATGAGCAGTTCTTC	CASRASGQSYNEQFF
TRBJ2-7	TRBV28	TRBD1	.	TGTGCCAGCAGTCTAGGGACAGGGTCAACCTCCGAGCAGTACTTC	CASSLGTGSTSEQYF
TRBJ1-5	TRBV28	.	.	TGTGCCAGCAGTTTATCGGGCGGCAATCAGCCCCAGCATTTT	CASSLSGGNQPQHF
TRBJ1-2	TRBV7-2	.	.	TGTGCCAGCACTCTATTTTCGGGGGGTGACTATGGCTACACCTTC	CASTLFSGGDYGYTF
TRBJ2-3	TRBV9	.	.	TGTGCCAGCAGCGTAAGGTTCAGGGATACGCAGTATTTT	CASSVRFRDTQYF
TRBJ1-5	TRBV21-1	.	.	TGTGCCAGCAGCAACGACCGGGACAGGGGGCGAAAGCAGCCCCAGCATTTT	CASSNDRDRGRKQPQHF
TRBJ2-1	TRBV9	TRBD2	.	TGTGCCAGCAGCCCCCGAGGGACTAGCGGGAAGAATGAGCAGTTCTTC	CASSPRGTSGKNEQFF
TRBJ1-5	TRBV27	TRBD1	.	TGTGCCAGCAGTTTATCGGGGCAGGGGGGCCAGCCCCAGCATTTT	CASSLSGQGGQPQHF
TRBJ2-1	TRBV9	TRBD2	once	TGTGCCAGCAGCCAGACTAGCGGGAGTGTGTACAATGAGCAGTTCTTC	CASSQTSGSVYNEQFF
TRBJ2-7	TRBV5-1	TRBD2	.	TGCGCCAGCAGCTTTACCACTCCGGCGGGGGGTACTTACGAGCAGTACTTC	CASSFTTPAGGTYEQYF
TRBJ2-2	TRBV6-5	.	.	TGTGCCAGCAGTTACTCGCCAGGGGTCGGGGAGCTGTTTTTT	CASSYSPGVGELFF
TRBJ2-6	TRBV6-4	.	many	TGTGCCAGCAGTGACTCGAGTAGCTCTGGGGCCAACGTCCTGACTTTC	CASSDSSSSGANVLTF
TRBJ1-2	TRBV2	.	.	TGTGCCAGCAGAGGGGACGGGTATGGCTACACCTTC	CASRGDGYGYTF
TRBJ1-4	TRBV27	.	.	TGTGCCAGCAGTTTACAAATGGGACCAAAACTGTTTTTT	CASSLQMGPKLFF
TRBJ2-7	TRBV15	.	.	TGTGCCACCAGCAGAGTGGTAGCGGAGAGCTCCTACGAGCAGTACTTC	CATSRVVAESSYEQYF
TRBJ1-2	TRBV2	.	.	TGTGCCAGCACCCAGAGGGGGGGTTCCTATGGCTACACCTTC	CASTQRGGSYGYTF
TRBJ2-3	TRBV18	.	.	TGTGCCAGCTCACCATTCGGTAGTAGTAGCACAGATACGCAGTATTTT	CASSPFGSSSTDTQYF
TRBJ1-4	TRBV19	.	.	TGTGCCAGTAGAGGGAGATCTGCAGAGTATGAAAAACTGTTTTTT	CASRGRSAEYEKLFF
TRBJ1-1	TRBV30	.	.	TGTGCCTGGAGTGTGGGGTACACTGAAGCTTTCTTT	CAWSVGYTEAFF
TRBJ1-2	TRBV23-1	.	.	TGCGCCAGCAGTCAATCGGGCCAGCTCCCGAACTATGGCTACACCTTC	CASSQSGQLPNYGYTF
TRBJ2-5	TRBV4-1	.	.	TGCGCCAGCAGCCAACTTCCCAGGGCCGGAGAGACCCAGTACTTC	CASSQLPRAGETQYF
TRBJ1-4	TRBV4-1	.	once	TGCGCCAGCAGCCAAGATTGGGGGAAACTTAATGAAAAACTGTTTTTT	CASSQDWGKLNEKLFF
TRBJ1-6	TRBV6-1	.	.	TGTGCCAGCAACTCGGGACAACTCGTATATTCACCCCTCCACTTT	CASNSGQLVYSPLHF
TRBJ2-3	TRBV2	TRBD2	.	TGTGCCAGCACCGAACGACTAGCGGGAAATACGCAGTATTTT	CASTERLAGNTQYF
TRBJ1-2	TRBV6-6	TRBD1	.	TGTGCCAGCAGTTACGGGACAGGTCTAAACTATGGCTACACCTTC	CASSYGTGLNYGYTF
TRBJ1-1	TRBV19	.	.	TGTGCCAGTAGTATGGTTAGGAGTGAAGCTTTCTTT	CASSMVRSEAFF
TRBJ1-2	TRBV13	.	.	TGTGCCAGCAGCTTAGGACTTGCGGGGGGCTACACCTTC	CASSLGLAGGYTF
TRBJ2-7	TRBV18	.	.	TGTGCCAGCTCAACGGAGGGCTACGAGCAGTACTTC	CASSTEGYEQYF
TRBJ2-1	TRBV27	TRBD2	.	TGTGCCAGCAGTTTAGTAGCGGGAGGGCCGTCCTACAATGAGCAGTTCTTC	CASSLVAGGPSYNEQFF
TRBJ2-5	TRBV11-2	.	few	TGTGCCAGCAGGGGCGGGGCTTCTGGGACCCAGTACTTC	CASRGGASGTQYF
TRBJ2-7	TRBV4-1	.	.	TGCGCCAGCAGCCCCCCGGGTGTGTACGAGCAGTACTTC	CASSPPGVYEQYF
TRBJ2-7	TRBV10-1	.	.	TGCGCCAGCAGTCCGGGACATGCCTACGAGCAGTACTTC	CASSPGHAYEQYF
TRBJ1-5	TRBV28	.	few	TGTGCCAGCAGTTGGGGGTACAATCAGCCCCAGCATTTT	CASSWGYNQPQHF
TRBJ2-1	TRBV7-6	TRBD2	.	TGTGCCAGCAGCTCCCATCTCGGGACTAGCGCCTACAATGAGCAGTTCTTC	CASSSHLGTSAYNEQFF
TRBJ1-3	TRBV4-1	.	once	TGCGCCAGCAGCCGCGGGACATCTTCTGGAAACACCATATATTTT	CASSRGTSSGNTIYF
TRBJ1-3	TRBV5-1	TRBD1	.	TGCGCCAGCAGCTCGACAGGGCCTGGAAACACCATATATTTT	CASSSTGPGNTIYF
TRBJ2-4	TRBV6-1	.	few	TGTGCCAGCAGTGCACCGGGACTAGCCAAAAACATTCAGTACTTC	CASSAPGLAKNIQYF
TRBJ2-3	TRBV15	.	.	TGTGCCACCAGCAGACCCCGCCCAGCGTTTACAGATACGCAGTATTTT	CATSRPRPAFTDTQYF
TRBJ2-5	TRBV10-1	TRBD1	.	TGCGCCAGCTTGGGACAGCAAGAGACCCAGTACTTC	CASLGQQETQYF
TRBJ1-5	TRBV4-1	.	few	TGCGCCAGCAGCCAATTCGGACATACTTCTAATCAGCCCCAGCATTTT	CASSQFGHTSNQPQHF
TRBJ1-5	TRBV10-3	.	.	TGTGCCATCAGTGAGGGGACGGTGACTTATCAGCCCCAGCATTTT	CAISEGTVTYQPQHF
TRBJ1-2	TRBV6-1	.	.	TGTGCCAGCACAAATTATCTGACCAGGGGTTATGGCTACACCTTC	CASTNYLTRGYGYTF